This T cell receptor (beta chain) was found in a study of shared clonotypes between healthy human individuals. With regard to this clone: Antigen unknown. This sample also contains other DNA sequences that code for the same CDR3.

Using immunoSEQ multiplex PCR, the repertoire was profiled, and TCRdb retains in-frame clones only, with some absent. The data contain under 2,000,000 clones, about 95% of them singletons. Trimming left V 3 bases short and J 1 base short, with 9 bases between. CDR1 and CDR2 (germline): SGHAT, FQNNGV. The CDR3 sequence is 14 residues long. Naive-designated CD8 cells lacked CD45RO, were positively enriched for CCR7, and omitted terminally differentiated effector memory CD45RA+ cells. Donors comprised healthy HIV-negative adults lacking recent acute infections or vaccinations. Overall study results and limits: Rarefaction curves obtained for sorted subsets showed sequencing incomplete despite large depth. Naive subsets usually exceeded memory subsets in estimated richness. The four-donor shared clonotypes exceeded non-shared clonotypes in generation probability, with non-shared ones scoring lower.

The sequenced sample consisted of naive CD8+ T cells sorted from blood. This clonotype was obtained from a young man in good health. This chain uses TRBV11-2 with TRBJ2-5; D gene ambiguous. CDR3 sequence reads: CASSFGWGQETQYF. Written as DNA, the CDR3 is TGTGCCAGCAGCTTCGGGTGGGGCCAAGAGACCCAGTACTTC.